This TCR beta chain was captured in a study of blood T cell repertoires in COVID-19. In the study overall: Researchers got acute and convalescent COVID-19 samples from the United States, Italy and Spain. Sample material is recorded as cDNA or gDNA derived from T cells, B-cell-depleted T cells, or PBMCs.

Germline CDR1 reads SEHNR; CDR2 reads FQNEAQ (reference sequence). The CDR3 sequence is 14 residues long. The V end was cut by 0 bases, the J end by 0 bases, with 5 bases between. There are a few counts of this clone. Per the authors' pipeline: Reference gene primer amplification gave nucleated cell count estimates. Repertoires were generated with immunoSEQ multiplex PCR, while TCRdb's copy carries only in-frame clones and drops some. The V and J calls and clone size are taken from that table; D and trimming were inferred from the DNA. The repertoire includes roughly 230,000 clones, approximately 83% of them detected once, and around 5.5% sits in the top ten.

The chain combines TRBV7-9 with TRBJ1-1; D not certain. The sequence derives from a human donor in a cohort sampled during active COVID-19. What was sequenced was peripheral blood. This chain's CDR3 is CASSLARVNTEAFF. The CDR3 DNA sequence: TGTGCCAGCAGCTTAGCACGGGTGAACACTGAAGCTTTCTTT.